Listed below are T cell receptor beta chains from one sample, sequenced in a study of T cell responses to AZD1222 COVID-19 vaccine. The data were produced by immunoSEQ multiplex PCR, yet TCRdb's version contains in-frame clones alone and is incomplete. This repertoire shows fewer than 200,000 clones, 85% to 95% found once; its top ten account for 1% to 1.5%. The sequences come from peripheral blood, collected on day 0 of AZD1222 vaccination. These receptor sequences come from an adult in good health. The conserved cysteine and the conserved F or W are not part of the CDR3 here. Fields, in order: V gene, J gene, CDR3 protein.

>TRBV7-2|TRBJ1-5
ASSLRRGSNQPQH
>TRBV27|TRBJ2-2
ASSLRGGNTGELF
>TRBV6-5|TRBJ1-2
ASSLTTNYGYT
>TRBV6-6|TRBJ1-6
ASSPGGRTKALH
>TRBV5-5|TRBJ1-5
ASSFWTGVNQPQH
>TRBV7-2|TRBJ1-6
ASSLQWNSPLH
>TRBV4-2|TRBJ2-1
ASSQDTAGSYNEQF
>TRBV10-3|TRBJ1-1
AISDAGLNTEAF
>TRBV7-8|TRBJ1-5
ASRGLPNQPQH
>TRBV21-1|TRBJ1-3
ASSPTTGVGNTIY
>TRBV19|TRBJ2-1
ASSSADRGPYNEQF
>TRBV3-1/TRBV3-2|TRBJ2-5
ASSHGTSGGETQY
>TRBV6-5|TRBJ1-2
ASSSTYGYT
>TRBV5-1|TRBJ2-2
ASSQAERASGELF
>TRBV21-1|TRBJ1-6
ASSKGQGNSPLH
>TRBV2|TRBJ1-4
ASGQGREKLF
>TRBV18|TRBJ1-5
ASSPTPDGYQPQH
>TRBV2|TRBJ1-5
ASSGGGSGNQPQH
>TRBV18|TRBJ2-3
ASSPLGDTQY
>TRBV6-5|TRBJ1-1
ASSNRGNTEAF
>TRBV5-1|TRBJ1-5
ASSLGAGERPQH
>TRBV5-1|TRBJ1-1
ASSPGQGGTEAF
>TRBV21-1|TRBJ1-1
ASSPPPDGEGTEAF
>TRBV25-1|TRBJ1-1
ASSETRVDPAGAF
>TRBV7-2|TRBJ1-5
ASSWGQGRVQPQH
>TRBV6-6|TRBJ2-2
ASGEERAGGTGELF
>TRBV7-9|TRBJ1-1
ASSRLSSGRNDQEAF
>TRBV6-2/TRBV6-3|TRBJ1-5
ASSALINQPQH
>TRBV12-3/TRBV12-4|TRBJ1-3
ASTALNTIY
>TRBV7-2|TRBJ2-5
ASSLRAGGPETQY
>TRBV6-5|TRBJ2-5
ASIPGVAGQETQY
>TRBV5-1|TRBJ1-2
ASSFLISVGTGDGYT
>TRBV19|TRBJ1-1
ASSISTGTEAF
>TRBV5-6|TRBJ1-1
ASSLDAGGTEAF
>TRBV2|TRBJ1-3
ASRRDRNSISGNTIY
>TRBV6-5|TRBJ1-5
ASSPGTLLGPQH
>TRBV27|TRBJ1-6
ASMGQGNSPLH
>TRBV3-1/TRBV3-2|TRBJ1-1
ASSQVGQNTEAF
>TRBV29-1|TRBJ1-2
SASVGGDGYT
>TRBV6-5|TRBJ1-2
ASSYGVGVYGYT
>TRBV6-5|TRBJ1-5
ASSMTTGYNQPQH
>TRBV6-5|TRBJ1-1
ATWTDFTEAF
>TRBV7-8|TRBJ1-6
ASSIGQYNSPLH
>TRBV19|TRBJ2-6
ASSVQGGPGANVLT
>TRBV19|TRBJ1-3
ASSDPRGNTIY
>TRBV18|TRBJ2-1
ASSSNRGSYNEQF
>TRBV5-1|TRBJ2-7
ASSSWITEKEQY
>TRBV7-3|TRBJ1-4
ASSPGRGTNEKLF
>TRBV5-6|TRBJ2-6
AGQTISGANVLT
>TRBV14|TRBJ1-4
ASSQWRGEGEKLF